This TCR beta chain was sequenced in a study of Ad26.COV2.S vaccination and SARS-CoV-2 variants. Study context: Donor was in the COV1001 Ad26.COV2.S trial arm. Ad26.COV2.S, an intramuscular injection, was given once or twice 56 days apart.

Libraries were prepared by immunoSEQ multiplex PCR; TCRdb keeps only in-frame clonotypes and omits some of them. The sample shows approximately 410,000 clones, 92% of them seen only once. Treatment defined: roughly 20 received Ad26.COV2.S at low or high dose, single or two shots; about 5 received placebo; per-sample allocation not given. Specimens were obtained on day 63 following the first vaccine or placebo injection. Points on this clone: Its antigen is unknown.

Study-level results: Vaccine recipients surpassed placebo recipients in spike-specific TCR breadth. Non-spike TCR breadth was similar in vaccine and placebo recipients.

Germline lookup yields CDR1 MGHDK and CDR2 SYGVNS. This CDR3 region has 14 residues. V was pared by 3 bases and J by 4 bases, with 7 bases between. V is TRBV25-1 and J is TRBJ1-6; no firm D call. This TCR was sampled from a person aged 18 to 65 who received the Ad26.COV2.S COVID-19 vaccine or a placebo. This material consisted of peripheral blood, taken in a trial of Ad26.COV2.S vaccine versus placebo. In DNA form, the CDR3 reads TGTGCCAGCAGTGATCCCCTGTATAATTCACCCCTCCACTTT. Protein sequence: CASSDPLYNSPLHF.